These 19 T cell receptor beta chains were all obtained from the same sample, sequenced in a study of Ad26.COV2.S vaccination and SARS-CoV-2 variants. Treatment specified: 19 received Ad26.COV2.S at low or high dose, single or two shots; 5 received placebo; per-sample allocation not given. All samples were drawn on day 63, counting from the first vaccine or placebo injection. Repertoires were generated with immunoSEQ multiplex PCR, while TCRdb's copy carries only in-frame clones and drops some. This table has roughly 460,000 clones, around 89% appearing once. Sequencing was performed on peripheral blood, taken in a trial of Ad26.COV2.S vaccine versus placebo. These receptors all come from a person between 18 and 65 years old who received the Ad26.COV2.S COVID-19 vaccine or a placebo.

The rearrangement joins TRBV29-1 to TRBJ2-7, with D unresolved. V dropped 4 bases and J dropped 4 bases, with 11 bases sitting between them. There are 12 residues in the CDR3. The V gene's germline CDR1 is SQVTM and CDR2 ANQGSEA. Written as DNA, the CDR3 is TGCAGCGTTGCGTGGAGCACTTACGAGCAGTACTTC. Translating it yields CSVAWSTYEQYF.

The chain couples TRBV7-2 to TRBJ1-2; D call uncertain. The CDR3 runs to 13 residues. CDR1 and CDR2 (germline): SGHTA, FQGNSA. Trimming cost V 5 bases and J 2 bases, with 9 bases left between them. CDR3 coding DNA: TGTGCCAGCAGCGACGGACTGAACTATGGCTACACCTTC. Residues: CASSDGLNYGYTF.

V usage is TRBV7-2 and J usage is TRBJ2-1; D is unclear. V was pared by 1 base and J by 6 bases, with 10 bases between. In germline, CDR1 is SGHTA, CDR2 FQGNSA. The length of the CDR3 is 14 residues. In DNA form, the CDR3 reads TGTGCCAGCAGCTTAGATCCCACGGTCAATGAGCAGTTCTTC. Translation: CASSLDPTVNEQFF.

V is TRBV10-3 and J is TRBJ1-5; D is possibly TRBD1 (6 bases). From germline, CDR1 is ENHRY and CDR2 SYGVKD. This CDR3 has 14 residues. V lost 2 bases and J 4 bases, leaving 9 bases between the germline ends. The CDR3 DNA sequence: TGTGCCATCAGTGAGGGAGGGGGAAATCAGCCCCAGCATTTT. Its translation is CAISEGGGNQPQHF.

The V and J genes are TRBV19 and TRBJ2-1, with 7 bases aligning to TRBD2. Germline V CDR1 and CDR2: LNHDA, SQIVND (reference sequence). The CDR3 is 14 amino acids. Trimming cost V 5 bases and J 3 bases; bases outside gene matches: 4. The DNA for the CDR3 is TGTGCCAGTAGTGGGGCTAGCGGCTACAATGAGCAGTTCTTC. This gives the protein CASSGASGYNEQFF.

DNA of the CDR3: TGTGCCAGCAGCACCAGGGGAAATGGCTACACCTTC. This sequence encodes CASSTRGNGYTF. The V gene is TRBV27, the J gene TRBJ1-2, with D possibly TRBD1 on 6 matching bases. V was cut by 6 bases and J by 6 bases, with 11 bases left in between. The CDR3 totals 12 residues. In germline, CDR1 is MNHEY, CDR2 SMNVEV (reference sequence).

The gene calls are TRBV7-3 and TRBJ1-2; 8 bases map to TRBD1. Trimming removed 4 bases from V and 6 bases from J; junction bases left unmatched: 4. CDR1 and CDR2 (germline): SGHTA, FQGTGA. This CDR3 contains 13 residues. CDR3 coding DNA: TGTGCCAGCAGCTGGACAGGGATGGATGGCTACACCTTC. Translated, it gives CASSWTGMDGYTF.

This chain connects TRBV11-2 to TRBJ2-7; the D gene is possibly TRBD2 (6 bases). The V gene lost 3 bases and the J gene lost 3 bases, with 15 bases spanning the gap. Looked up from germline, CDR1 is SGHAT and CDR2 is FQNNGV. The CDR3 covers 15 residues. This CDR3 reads CASSLGGTFDYEQYF. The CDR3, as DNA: TGTGCCAGCAGCTTGGGCGGGACGTTCGACTACGAGCAGTACTTC.

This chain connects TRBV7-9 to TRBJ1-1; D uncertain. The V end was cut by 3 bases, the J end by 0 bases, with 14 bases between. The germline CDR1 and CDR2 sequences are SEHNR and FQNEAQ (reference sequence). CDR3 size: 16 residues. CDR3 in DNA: TGTGCCAGCAGCTTGCCAAGGTCCCCTATGAACACTGAAGCTTTCTTT. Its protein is CASSLPRSPMNTEAFF.

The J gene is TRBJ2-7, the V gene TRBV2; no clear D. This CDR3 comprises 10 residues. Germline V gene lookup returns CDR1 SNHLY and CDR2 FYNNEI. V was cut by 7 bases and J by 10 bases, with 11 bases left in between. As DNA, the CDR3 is TGTGCCAGCAAAGGAACGCGACAGTACTTC. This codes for CASKGTRQYF. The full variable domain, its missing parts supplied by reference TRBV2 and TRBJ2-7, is EPEVTQTPSHQVTQMGQEVILRCVPISNHLYFYWYRQILGQKVEFLVSFYNNEISEKSEIFDDQFSVERPDGSNFTLKIRSTKLEDSAMYFCASKGTRQYFGPGTRLTVT.

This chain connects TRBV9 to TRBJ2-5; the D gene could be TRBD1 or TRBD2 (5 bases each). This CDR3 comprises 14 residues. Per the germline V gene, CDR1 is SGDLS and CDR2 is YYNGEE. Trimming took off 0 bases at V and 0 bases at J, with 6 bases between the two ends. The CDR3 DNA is TGTGCCAGCAGCGTAGGAGGGGACCAAGAGACCCAGTACTTC. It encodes CASSVGGDQETQYF.

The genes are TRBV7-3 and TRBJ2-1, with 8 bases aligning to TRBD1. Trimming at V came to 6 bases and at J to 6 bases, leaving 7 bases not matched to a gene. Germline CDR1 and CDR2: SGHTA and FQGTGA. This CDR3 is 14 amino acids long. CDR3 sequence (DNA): TGTGCCAGCAGTACGAATACAGGGGGCAATGAGCAGTTCTTC. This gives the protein CASSTNTGGNEQFF.

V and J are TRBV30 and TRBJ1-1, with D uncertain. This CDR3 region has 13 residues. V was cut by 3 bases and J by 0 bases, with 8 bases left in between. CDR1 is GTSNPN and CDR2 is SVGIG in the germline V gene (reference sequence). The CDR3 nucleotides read TGTGCCTGGAGCCTTGGGATGAACACTGAAGCTTTCTTT. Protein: CAWSLGMNTEAFF.

CDR3 sequence reads: CASTFAIGQGNEKLFF. CDR3 bases: TGTGCCAGCACATTCGCAATAGGACAGGGGAATGAAAAACTGTTTTTT. The chain combines TRBV2 with TRBJ1-4; 9 bases are a match to TRBD1. The CDR3 consists of 16 residues. Germline trimming cut 7 bases from V and 5 bases from J; bases unmatched to any gene: 11. The germline gives CDR1 SNHLY, CDR2 FYNNEI.

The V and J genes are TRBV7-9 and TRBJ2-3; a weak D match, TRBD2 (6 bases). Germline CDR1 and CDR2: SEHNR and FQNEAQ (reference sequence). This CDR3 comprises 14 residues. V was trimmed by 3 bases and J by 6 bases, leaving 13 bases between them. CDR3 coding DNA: TGTGCCAGCAGCTTTTCAGATGGGGGGGATACGCAGTATTTT. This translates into CASSFSDGGDTQYF.

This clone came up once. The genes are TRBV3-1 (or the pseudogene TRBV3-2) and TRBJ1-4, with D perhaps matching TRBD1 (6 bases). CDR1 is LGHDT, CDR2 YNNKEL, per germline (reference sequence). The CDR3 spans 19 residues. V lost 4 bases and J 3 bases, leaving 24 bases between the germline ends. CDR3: CASSPHVAGAGRSNEKLFF. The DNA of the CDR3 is TGTGCCAGCAGCCCTCATGTCGCGGGGGCTGGGCGGTCTAATGAAAAACTGTTTTTT.

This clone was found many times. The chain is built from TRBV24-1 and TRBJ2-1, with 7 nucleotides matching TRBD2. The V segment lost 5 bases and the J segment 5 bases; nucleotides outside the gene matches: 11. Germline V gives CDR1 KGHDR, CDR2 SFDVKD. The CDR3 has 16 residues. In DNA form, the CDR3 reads TGTGCCACCAGTGCTCGGGAGGCTTACCTACACAATGAGCAGTTCTTC. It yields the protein CATSAREAYLHNEQFF.

In nucleotides, the CDR3 is TGCGCCAGCAGTCAGGGCCGGCAGACTCAGCCAGATACGCAGTATTTT. Protein: CASSQGRQTQPDTQYF. The genes are TRBV23-1 and TRBJ2-3; D gene ambiguous. TRBV23-1 is an ORF; its function is uncertain. V lost 3 bases and J lost 4, with 17 bases in between. The CDR3 spans 16 residues.

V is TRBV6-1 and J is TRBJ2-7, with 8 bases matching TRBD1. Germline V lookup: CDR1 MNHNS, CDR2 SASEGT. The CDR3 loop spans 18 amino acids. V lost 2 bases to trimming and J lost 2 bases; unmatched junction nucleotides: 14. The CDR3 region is CASSESPLDRGQAYEQYF. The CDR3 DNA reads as TGTGCCAGCAGTGAATCCCCGCTCGACAGGGGCCAGGCCTACGAGCAGTACTTC.